The 17 T cell receptor beta chains below were found in one sample sequenced in a study of blood T cells in healthy people across ages. Sample-barcoded 5' priming and a J-beta primer mix drove a second PCR of roughly 6 to 12 cycles. One entry per CDR3 protein, called by TCRdb with MiXCR from the 5' RACE reads. The sample lists about 760,000 distinct CDR3 sequences, around 50% occurring once. The sequencing sample was made of blood. These receptors came from a man aged 35 to 55 in good health.

The table lists this clonotype with a few counts. The chain joins TRBV7-2 to TRBJ2-7; the match to TRBD2 covers 8 bases. The CDR3 runs 16 residues. Germline CDR1 and CDR2: SGHTA and FQGNSA. V lost 1 base, J lost 0 bases, and 5 bases stayed unmatched. In nucleotides, the CDR3 is TGTGCCAGCAGCTTAGTCGGCGGGAGGAGCTCCTACGAGCAGTACTTC. This sequence encodes CASSLVGGRSSYEQYF.

There are many counts of this clonotype. The chain combines TRBV2 with TRBJ2-1; D is tentatively TRBD1 or TRBD2 (5 bases each). This CDR3 is built from 12 residues. The germline V and J ends were trimmed by 6 bases and 12 bases, with 15 bases remaining between them. Germline-derived CDR1 and CDR2 are SNHLY and FYNNEI. In DNA, the CDR3 is TGTGCCAGCAGGTCCGGGGACGTGGGGCAGTTCTTC. It yields the protein CASRSGDVGQFF.

The gene calls are TRBV12-3 or TRBV12-4 and TRBJ2-2; D is uncertain. The CDR3 extends over 15 amino acids. The V end lost 0 bases, the J end lost 3 bases, and 8 bases lay between the germline ends. For the CDR3, the DNA is TGTGCCAGCAGTTTAGCAGGGTTGGACACCGGGGAGCTGTTTTTT. Residues: CASSLAGLDTGELFF.

The chain couples TRBV6-2 or TRBV6-3 to TRBJ2-3, with TRBD2 identical over 7 bases. V lost 10 bases and J lost 3; bases outside the gene matches: 10. Looked up from germline, CDR1 is MNHEY and CDR2 is SVGEGT. The length of the CDR3 is 14 residues. The CDR3 DNA reads TGTGCCACCAGACCCAGCGGGAAGACAGATACGCAGTATTTT. The encoded protein is CATRPSGKTDTQYF.

This clonotype was picked up many times. The rearrangement links TRBV7-9 to TRBJ2-7; D gene unclear. This CDR3 is built from 12 residues. The V gene lost 5 bases and the J gene lost 2 bases, with 7 bases spanning the gap. Per germline, CDR1 SEHNR and CDR2 FQNEAQ (reference sequence). The CDR3 loop is CASSPRTYEQYF. In nucleotides, the CDR3 is TGTGCCAGCAGCCCGAGAACCTACGAGCAGTACTTC.

This clonotype came up a few times. The gene calls are TRBV25-1 and TRBJ2-4; D is unresolved. The germline V gene encodes CDR1 MGHDK and CDR2 SYGVNS. Trimming removed 0 bases at V and 6 bases at J, with 18 bases between. The CDR3 runs 17 residues. CDR3 sequence reads: CASSEYIEVEERNIQYF. The CDR3 bases are TGTGCCAGCAGTGAATATATAGAGGTAGAGGAGAGAAACATTCAGTACTTC.

This clonotype has only a few counts. The V gene is TRBV24-1, the J gene TRBJ2-1; either TRBD1 or TRBD2 may supply D (5 bases each). The CDR3 totals 17 residues. V dropped 2 bases and J dropped 3 bases, with 16 bases sitting between them. Germline assignment: CDR1 KGHDR and CDR2 SFDVKD. CDR3 region: CATSDSGTAVIYNEQFF. The CDR3 region has the DNA TGTGCCACCAGTGATTCCGGGACGGCCGTCATCTACAATGAGCAGTTCTTC.

This clonotype was counted only a few times. The CDR3 sequence: CASRHRPGTNYEQYF. The DNA for the CDR3 is TGTGCCAGCAGACATCGCCCAGGAACTAACTACGAGCAGTACTTC. J is TRBJ2-7 and V is TRBV27; D ambiguous. This CDR3 has 15 residues. Germline V gene data show CDR1 as MNHEY and CDR2 as SMNVEV (reference sequence). With 6 bases removed from V and 3 bases from J, the gap between germline ends came to 18 bases.

V usage is TRBV5-4 and J usage is TRBJ2-7; the D is unclear. The J call is uncertain, as TRBJ2-5 better fits the DNA end. CDR1 and CDR2 from the germline V gene are SGHNT and YYREEE (reference sequence). This CDR3 contains 13 residues. CDR3 in amino acids: CASSPGRKETQYF. CDR3 nucleotide sequence: TGTGCCAGCAGCCCGGGTCGTAAAGAGACCCAGTACTTC.

The V gene is TRBV2, the J gene TRBJ2-7; the D gene is possibly TRBD1 (6 bases). The better agreement between TRBJ2-5 and the DNA end casts doubt on the J call. The CDR3 consists of 13 residues. Germline lookup yields CDR1 SNHLY and CDR2 FYNNEI. The CDR3 region has the DNA TGTGCCTCAATAACAGGGTCTGTAGAGACCCAGTACTTC. Protein product: CASITGSVETQYF.

This clonotype was recorded at least ten times. This chain links TRBV7-2 with TRBJ2-3, with TRBD2 identical over 11 bases. The CDR3 consists of 15 residues. J was trimmed by 1 base and V by 8 bases; bases with no gene match: 5. Germline lookup yields CDR1 SGHTA and CDR2 FQGNSA. The CDR3 nucleotides are TGTGCCAGCGGACAACTAGCGGGAGGCACAGATACGCAGTATTTT. Translated, it gives CASGQLAGGTDTQYF.

This chain links TRBV3-1 with TRBJ2-1; tentatively, D is TRBD2 (6 bases). Germline V gives CDR1 LGHDT, CDR2 YNNKEL (reference sequence). The CDR3 has 15 residues. V was clipped by 2 bases and J by 4 bases, with 12 bases between them. CDR3 bases: TGTGCCAGCAGCCAAACGGGACTTTTGTACAATGAGCAGTTCTTC. It specifies CASSQTGLLYNEQFF.

The V gene is TRBV20-1, the J gene TRBJ1-2, with 9 bases aligning to TRBD1. This CDR3 comprises 16 residues. Germline CDR1 and CDR2: DFQATT and SNEGSKA (reference sequence). V shed 0 bases, J shed 1 base, and the junction held 6 bases outside the gene matches. This CDR3 is CSARDIRQGVNYGYTF. CDR3 bases: TGCAGTGCTAGAGACATTAGACAGGGGGTTAACTATGGCTACACCTTC.

Only a few counts were recorded for this clonotype. This rearrangement joins TRBV6-2 or TRBV6-3 to TRBJ1-5; 11 nucleotides align to TRBD1. The CDR3 extends over 16 amino acids. The germline gives CDR1 MNHEY, CDR2 SVGEGT. Germline trimming cut 2 bases from V and 2 bases from J; bases unmatched to any gene: 2. Written as DNA, the CDR3 is TGTGCCAGCAGTTACGGGGACAGGGGGGGCAATCAGCCCCAGCATTTT. Amino acid sequence: CASSYGDRGGNQPQHF.

This chain connects TRBV6-5 to TRBJ2-1; possibly TRBD1 for D (5 bases). The ends were cut back, 2 bases at V and 3 bases at J, with 11 bases in the middle. CDR1 is MNHEY and CDR2 is SVGAGI in the germline V gene. The CDR3 totals 15 residues. CDR3 coding DNA: TGTGCCAGCAGTTACACTCTTGACAGCTACAATGAGCAGTTCTTC. This codes for CASSYTLDSYNEQFF.

Regarding this clonotype: A much larger clone differs by one base, so this may be a read error. CDR3 in amino acids: CSARGFGTQSTKSIQYF. The CDR3 region has the DNA TGCAGTGCTAGAGGGTTTGGGACCCAAAGTACCAAAAGCATTCAGTACTTC. V usage is TRBV20-1 and J usage is TRBJ2-7, with D tentatively TRBD1 or TRBD2 (5 bases each). The tail of the sequence fits TRBJ2-4 better, so the J call may be wrong. Germline values: CDR1 DFQATT, CDR2 SNEGSKA (reference sequence). CDR3 length: 17 amino acids.

The rearrangement links TRBV25-1 to TRBJ2-1; 11 bases agree with TRBD2. V shed 3 bases and J 5 bases; nucleotides not matched to a gene: 3. Germline V lookup: CDR1 MGHDK, CDR2 SYGVNS. The CDR3 contains 15 residues. CDR3 sequence: CASSDGLAGNNEQFF. In DNA form, the CDR3 reads TGTGCCAGCAGTGATGGACTAGCGGGTAACAATGAGCAGTTCTTC.